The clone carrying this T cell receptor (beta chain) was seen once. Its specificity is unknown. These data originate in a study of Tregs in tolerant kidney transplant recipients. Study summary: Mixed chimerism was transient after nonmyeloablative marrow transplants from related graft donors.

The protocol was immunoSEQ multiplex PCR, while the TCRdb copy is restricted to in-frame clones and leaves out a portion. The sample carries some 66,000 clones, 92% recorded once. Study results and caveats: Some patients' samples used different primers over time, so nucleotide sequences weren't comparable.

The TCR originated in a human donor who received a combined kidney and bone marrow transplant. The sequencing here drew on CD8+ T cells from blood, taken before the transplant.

The CDR3 loop is CASRVWGIDRNLNYGYTF. In DNA, the CDR3 is TGTGCAAGTCGCGTATGGGGGATAGACAGGAACCTTAACTATGGCTACACCTTC. The chain combines TRBV12-2 with TRBJ1-2; the table's D call, TRBD1, was not checked against the DNA. TRBV12-2 is a pseudogene. CDR3 size: 18 residues.